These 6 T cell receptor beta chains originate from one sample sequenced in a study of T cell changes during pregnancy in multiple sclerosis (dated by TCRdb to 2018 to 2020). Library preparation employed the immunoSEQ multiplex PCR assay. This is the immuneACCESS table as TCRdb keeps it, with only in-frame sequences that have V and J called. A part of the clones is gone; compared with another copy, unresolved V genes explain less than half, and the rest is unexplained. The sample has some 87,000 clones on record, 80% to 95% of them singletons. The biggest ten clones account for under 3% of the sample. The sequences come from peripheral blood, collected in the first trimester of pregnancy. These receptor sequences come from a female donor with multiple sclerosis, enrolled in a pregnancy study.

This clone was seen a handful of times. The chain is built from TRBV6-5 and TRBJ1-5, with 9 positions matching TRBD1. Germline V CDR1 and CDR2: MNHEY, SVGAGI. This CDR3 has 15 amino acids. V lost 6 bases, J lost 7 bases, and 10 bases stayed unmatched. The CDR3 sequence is CASSSTGGERQPQHF. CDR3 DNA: TGTGCCAGCAGCTCAACAGGGGGCGAGAGGCAGCCCCAGCATTTT.

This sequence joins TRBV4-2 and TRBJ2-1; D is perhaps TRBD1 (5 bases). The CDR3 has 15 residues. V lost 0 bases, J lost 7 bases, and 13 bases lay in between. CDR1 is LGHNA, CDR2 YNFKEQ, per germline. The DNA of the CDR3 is TGTGCCAGCAGCCAAGATGTTCGCAGGGCAAATGAGCAGTTCTTC. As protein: CASSQDVRRANEQFF.

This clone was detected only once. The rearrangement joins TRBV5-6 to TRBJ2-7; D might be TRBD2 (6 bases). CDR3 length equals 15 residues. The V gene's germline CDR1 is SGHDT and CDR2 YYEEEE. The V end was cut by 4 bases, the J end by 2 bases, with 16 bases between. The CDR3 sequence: CASSQGLPRAYEQYF. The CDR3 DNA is TGTGCCAGCAGCCAGGGACTCCCAAGGGCCTACGAGCAGTACTTC.

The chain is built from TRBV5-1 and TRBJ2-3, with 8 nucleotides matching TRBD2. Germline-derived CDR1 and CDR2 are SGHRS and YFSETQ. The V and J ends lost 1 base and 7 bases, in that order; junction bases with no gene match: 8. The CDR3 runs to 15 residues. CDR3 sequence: CASSLNPAGDNTQYF. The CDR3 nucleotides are TGCGCCAGCAGCTTGAACCCAGCGGGAGACAATACGCAGTATTTT.

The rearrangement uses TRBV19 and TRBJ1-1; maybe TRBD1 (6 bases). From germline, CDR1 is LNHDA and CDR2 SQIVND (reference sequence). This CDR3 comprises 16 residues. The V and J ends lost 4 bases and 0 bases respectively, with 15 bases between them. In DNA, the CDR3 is TGTGCCAGTAGTAAACGGGACAATTACTTGAACACTGAAGCTTTCTTT. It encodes CASSKRDNYLNTEAFF.

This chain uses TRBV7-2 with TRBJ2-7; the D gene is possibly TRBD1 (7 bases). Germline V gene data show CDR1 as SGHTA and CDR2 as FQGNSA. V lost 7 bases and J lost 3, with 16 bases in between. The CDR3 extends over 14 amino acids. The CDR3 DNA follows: TGTGCCAGCAACGGGCAGGGGGGAAACTACGAGCAGTACTTC. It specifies CASNGQGGNYEQYF.